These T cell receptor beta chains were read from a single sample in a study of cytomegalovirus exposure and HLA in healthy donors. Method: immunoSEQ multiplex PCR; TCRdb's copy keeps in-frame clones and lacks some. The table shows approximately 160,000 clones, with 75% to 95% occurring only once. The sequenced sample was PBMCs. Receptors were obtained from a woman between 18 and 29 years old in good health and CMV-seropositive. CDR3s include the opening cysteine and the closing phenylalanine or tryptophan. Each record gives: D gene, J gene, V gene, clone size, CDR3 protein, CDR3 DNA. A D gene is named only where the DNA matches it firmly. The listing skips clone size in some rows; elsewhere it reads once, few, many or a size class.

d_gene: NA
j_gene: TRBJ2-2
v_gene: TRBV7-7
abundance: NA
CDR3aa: CASSTRGTGELFF
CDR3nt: TGTGCCAGCAGCACACGGGGGACCGGGGAGCTGTTTTTT

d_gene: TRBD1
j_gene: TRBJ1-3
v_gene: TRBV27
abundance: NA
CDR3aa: CASSLDRGSGNTIYF
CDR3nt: TGTGCCAGCAGTTTAGACAGGGGGTCTGGAAACACCATATATTTT

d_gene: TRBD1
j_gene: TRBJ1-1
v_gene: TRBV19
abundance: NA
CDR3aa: CASTVRDRTQKEAFF
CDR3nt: TGTGCCAGTACTGTCCGGGACAGGACTCAGAAGGAAGCTTTCTTT

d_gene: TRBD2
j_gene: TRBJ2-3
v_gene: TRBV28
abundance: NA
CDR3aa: CASFRRGDTQYF
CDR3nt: TGTGCCAGCTTCCGGCGGGGGGATACGCAGTATTTT

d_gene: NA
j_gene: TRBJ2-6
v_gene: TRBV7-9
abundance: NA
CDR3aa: CASSPTGTSGANVLTF
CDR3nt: TGTGCCAGCAGCCCGACAGGGACTTCTGGGGCCAACGTCCTGACTTTC

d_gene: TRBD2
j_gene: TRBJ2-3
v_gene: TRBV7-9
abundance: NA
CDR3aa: CASSLVGSSGVDTQYF
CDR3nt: TGTGCCAGCAGCTTAGTAGGATCCAGCGGGGTAGATACGCAGTATTTT

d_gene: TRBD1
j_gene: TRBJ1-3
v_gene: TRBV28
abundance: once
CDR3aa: CASSPTGYSGNTIYF
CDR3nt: TGTGCCAGCAGTCCGACAGGGTACTCTGGAAACACCATATATTTT

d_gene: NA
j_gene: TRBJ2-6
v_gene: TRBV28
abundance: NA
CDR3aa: CASRKPAGSGANVLTF
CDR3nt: TGTGCCAGCAGAAAGCCCGCGGGCTCTGGGGCCAACGTCCTGACTTTC

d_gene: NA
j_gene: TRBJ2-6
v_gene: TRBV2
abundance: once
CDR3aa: CASSEGDRRAGANVLTF
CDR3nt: TGTGCCAGCAGTGAAGGAGACAGGCGCGCTGGGGCCAACGTCCTGACTTTC

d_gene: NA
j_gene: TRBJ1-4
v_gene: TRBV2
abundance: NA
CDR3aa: CASSERGRTVYNEKLFF
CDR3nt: TGTGCCAGCAGTGAAAGAGGGCGGACGGTATATAATGAAAAACTGTTTTTT

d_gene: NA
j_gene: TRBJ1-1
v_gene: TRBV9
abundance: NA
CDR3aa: CASSVVGSRDTEAFF
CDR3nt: TGTGCCAGCAGCGTAGTTGGCAGCAGGGACACTGAAGCTTTCTTT

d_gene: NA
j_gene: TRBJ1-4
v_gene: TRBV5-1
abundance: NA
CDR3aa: CASSHGYSTPRINSNEKLFF
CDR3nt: TGCGCCAGCAGTCACGGCTACAGCACACCCCGAATTAACTCTAATGAAAAACTGTTTTTT

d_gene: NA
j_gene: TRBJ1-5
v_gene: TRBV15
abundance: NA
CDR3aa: CATSRDHTNQPQHF
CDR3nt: TGTGCCACCAGCAGAGATCACACAAATCAGCCCCAGCATTTT

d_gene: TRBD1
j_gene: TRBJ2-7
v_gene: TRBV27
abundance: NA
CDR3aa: CASSPGQGASRYEQYF
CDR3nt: TGTGCCAGCAGCCCGGGACAGGGCGCAAGCCGTTACGAGCAGTACTTC

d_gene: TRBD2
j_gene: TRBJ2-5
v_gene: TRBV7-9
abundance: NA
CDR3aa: CASSLRLAGNQETQYF
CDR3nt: TGTGCCAGCAGCTTAAGGCTAGCGGGCAACCAAGAGACCCAGTACTTC

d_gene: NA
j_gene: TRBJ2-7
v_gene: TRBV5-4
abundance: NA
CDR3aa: CAMGPTNYEQYF
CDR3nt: TGTGCCATGGGGCCGACAAACTACGAGCAGTACTTC

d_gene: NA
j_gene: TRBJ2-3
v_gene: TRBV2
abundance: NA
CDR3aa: CASKRGGVPFTDTQYF
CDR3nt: TGTGCCAGCAAAAGGGGCGGGGTTCCCTTCACAGATACGCAGTATTTT

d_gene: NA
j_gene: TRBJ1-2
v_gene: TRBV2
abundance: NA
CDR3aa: CASSDWGGAYGYTF
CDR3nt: TGTGCCAGCAGTGACTGGGGAGGGGCCTATGGCTACACCTTC

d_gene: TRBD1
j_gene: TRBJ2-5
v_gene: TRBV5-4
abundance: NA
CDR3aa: CASSRAAGGTGIETQYF
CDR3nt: TGTGCCAGCAGCCGTGCTGCAGGAGGGACAGGGATCGAGACCCAGTACTTC

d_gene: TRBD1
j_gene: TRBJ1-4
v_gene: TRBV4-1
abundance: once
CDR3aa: CASSQLGQGNNEKLFF
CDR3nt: TGCGCCAGCAGCCAGCTGGGACAGGGGAATAATGAAAAACTGTTTTTT

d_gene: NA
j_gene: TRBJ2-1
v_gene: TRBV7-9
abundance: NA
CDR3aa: CASSPPTYNEQFF
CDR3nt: TGTGCCAGCAGCCCCCCCACCTACAATGAGCAGTTCTTC

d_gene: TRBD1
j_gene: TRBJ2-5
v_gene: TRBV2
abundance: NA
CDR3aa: CASTRDRGGETQYF
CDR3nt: TGTGCCAGCACCAGGGACAGGGGGGGAGAGACCCAGTACTTC

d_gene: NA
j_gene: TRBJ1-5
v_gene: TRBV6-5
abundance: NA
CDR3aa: CASSYSQGRPQHF
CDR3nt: TGTGCCAGCAGTTACTCCCAGGGCCGGCCCCAGCATTTT

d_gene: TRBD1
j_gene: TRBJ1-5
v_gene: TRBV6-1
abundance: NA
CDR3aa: CASSGRQGKGNQPQHF
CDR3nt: TGTGCCAGCAGTGGCCGACAGGGAAAGGGCAATCAGCCCCAGCATTTT

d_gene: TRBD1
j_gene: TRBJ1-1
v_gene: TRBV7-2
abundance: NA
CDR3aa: CASSFDRGAYAGTEAFF
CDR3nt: TGTGCCAGCAGCTTCGACAGGGGCGCTTACGCGGGAACTGAAGCTTTCTTT

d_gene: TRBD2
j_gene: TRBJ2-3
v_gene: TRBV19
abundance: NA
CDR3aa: CASSIDHRLARTTDTQYF
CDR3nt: TGTGCCAGTAGTATAGATCATCGACTAGCACGTACCACAGATACGCAGTATTTT

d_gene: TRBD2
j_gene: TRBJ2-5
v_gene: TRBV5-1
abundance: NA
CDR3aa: CASSLPSGVGETQYF
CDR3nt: TGCGCCAGCAGCCTGCCTAGCGGGGTAGGGGAGACCCAGTACTTC

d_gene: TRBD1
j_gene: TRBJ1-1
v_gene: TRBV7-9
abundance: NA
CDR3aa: CASSFEGGTAFF
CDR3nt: TGTGCCAGCAGCTTCGAAGGGGGCACGGCTTTCTTT

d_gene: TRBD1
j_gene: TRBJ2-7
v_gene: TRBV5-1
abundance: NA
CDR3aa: CASSSETGGSYEQYF
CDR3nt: TGCGCCAGCAGCTCTGAGACAGGGGGCTCTTACGAGCAGTACTTC

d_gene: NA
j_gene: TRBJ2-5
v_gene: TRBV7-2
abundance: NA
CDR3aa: CASSLAGALVAQYF
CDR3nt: TGTGCCAGCAGCTTAGCGGGAGCTCTTGTGGCCCAGTACTTC

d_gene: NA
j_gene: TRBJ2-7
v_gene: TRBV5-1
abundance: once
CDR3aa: CASSLAQTNAGTEISYEQYF
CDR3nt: TGCGCCAGCAGCTTGGCCCAGACCAACGCGGGGACAGAAATTTCCTACGAGCAGTACTTC

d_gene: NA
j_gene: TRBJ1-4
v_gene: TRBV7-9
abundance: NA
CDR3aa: CASSLEGGFGEKLFF
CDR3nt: TGTGCCAGCAGCTTAGAAGGCGGTTTTGGTGAAAAACTGTTTTTT

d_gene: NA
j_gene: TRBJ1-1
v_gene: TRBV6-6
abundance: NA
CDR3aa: CASSYRQNGEAFF
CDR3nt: TGTGCCAGCAGTTACAGACAAAACGGTGAAGCTTTCTTT

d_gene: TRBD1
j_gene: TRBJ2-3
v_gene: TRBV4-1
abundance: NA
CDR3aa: CASSQVGQGVGDTQYF
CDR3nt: TGCGCCAGCAGCCAAGTAGGACAGGGGGTAGGAGATACGCAGTATTTT

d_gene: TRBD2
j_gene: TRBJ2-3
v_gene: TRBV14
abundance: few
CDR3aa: CASSWTSGRADTQYF
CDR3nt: TGTGCCAGCAGCTGGACTAGCGGGAGGGCGGATACGCAGTATTTT

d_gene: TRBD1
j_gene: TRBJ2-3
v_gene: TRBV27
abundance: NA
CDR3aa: CASSLSVGDRPPDTQYF
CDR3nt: TGTGCCAGCAGTTTATCAGTAGGGGACAGGCCCCCAGATACGCAGTATTTT

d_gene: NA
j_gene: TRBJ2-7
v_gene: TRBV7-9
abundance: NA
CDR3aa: CASSLAEGELGMEQYF
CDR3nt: TGTGCCAGCAGCTTAGCGGAAGGGGAACTGGGGATGGAGCAGTACTTC

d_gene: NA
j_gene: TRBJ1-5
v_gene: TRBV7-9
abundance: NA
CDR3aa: CASSLAAGPSFNQPQHF
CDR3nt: TGTGCCAGCAGCTTAGCGGCGGGGCCCTCTTTCAATCAGCCCCAGCATTTT

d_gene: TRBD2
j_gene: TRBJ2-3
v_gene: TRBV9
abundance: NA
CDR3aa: CASSVPSGVAGATDTQYF
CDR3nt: TGTGCCAGCAGCGTACCCAGTGGGGTAGCGGGAGCCACAGATACGCAGTATTTT

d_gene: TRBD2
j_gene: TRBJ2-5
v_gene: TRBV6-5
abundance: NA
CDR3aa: CASTRTRGETQYF
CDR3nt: TGTGCCAGCACCCGGACTAGAGGAGAGACCCAGTACTTC

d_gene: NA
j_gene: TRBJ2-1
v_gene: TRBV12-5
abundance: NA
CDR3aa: CASGLGGLEQFF
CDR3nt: TGTGCTAGTGGTTTGGGGGGGCTAGAGCAGTTCTTC

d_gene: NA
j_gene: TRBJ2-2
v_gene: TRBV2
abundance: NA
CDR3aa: CASKAQGPNTGELFF
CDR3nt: TGTGCCAGCAAAGCCCAGGGGCCGAACACCGGGGAGCTGTTTTTT

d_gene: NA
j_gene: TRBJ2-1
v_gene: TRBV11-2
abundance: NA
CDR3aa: CASSLVEHNEQFF
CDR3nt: TGTGCCAGCAGCTTAGTAGAACACAATGAGCAGTTCTTC

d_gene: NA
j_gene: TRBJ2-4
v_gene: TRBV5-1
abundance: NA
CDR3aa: CASRFDTGIQYF
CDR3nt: TGCGCCAGCAGGTTCGATACAGGGATTCAGTACTTC

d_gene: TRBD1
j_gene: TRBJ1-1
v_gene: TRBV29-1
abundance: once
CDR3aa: CSVDRGQGPSGAFF
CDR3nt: TGCAGCGTTGATCGGGGACAGGGGCCTTCGGGGGCTTTCTTT

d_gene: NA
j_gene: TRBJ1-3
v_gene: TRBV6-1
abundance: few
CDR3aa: CASSEARGTKSRNTIYF
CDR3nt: TGTGCCAGCAGTGAAGCTCGGGGAACCAAAAGTCGAAACACCATATATTTT

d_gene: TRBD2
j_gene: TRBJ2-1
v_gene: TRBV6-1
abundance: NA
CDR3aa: CASSAIAGGREQFF
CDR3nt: TGTGCCAGCAGCGCGATAGCGGGGGGGCGCGAGCAGTTCTTC

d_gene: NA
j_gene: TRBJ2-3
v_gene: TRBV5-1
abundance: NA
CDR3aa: CASSRIGAPSDTQYF
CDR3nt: TGCGCCAGCAGCCGGATTGGGGCCCCGTCAGATACGCAGTATTTT

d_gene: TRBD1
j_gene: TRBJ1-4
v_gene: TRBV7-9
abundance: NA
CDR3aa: CASSGGQGLGKEKLFF
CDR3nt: TGTGCCAGCAGCGGAGGACAGGGTTTGGGCAAAGAAAAACTGTTTTTT

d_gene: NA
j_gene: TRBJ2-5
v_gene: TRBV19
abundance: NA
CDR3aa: CASRGPSQETQYF
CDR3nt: TGTGCCAGTAGGGGGCCGTCACAAGAGACCCAGTACTTC

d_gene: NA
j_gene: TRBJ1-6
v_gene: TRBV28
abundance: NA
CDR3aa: CASSLLRSPLHF
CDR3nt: TGTGCCAGCAGTCTTCTGCGTTCACCCCTCCACTTT

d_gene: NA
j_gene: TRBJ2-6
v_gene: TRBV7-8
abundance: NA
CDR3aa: CASSLAGAGANVLTF
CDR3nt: TGTGCCAGCAGCTTAGCAGGGGCTGGGGCCAACGTCCTGACTTTC

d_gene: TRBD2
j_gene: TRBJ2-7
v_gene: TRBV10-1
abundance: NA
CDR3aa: CASSEAASGGSYEQYF
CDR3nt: TGCGCCAGCAGTGAAGCGGCCAGCGGGGGATCCTACGAGCAGTACTTC

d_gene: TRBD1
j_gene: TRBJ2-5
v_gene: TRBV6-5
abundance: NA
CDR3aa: CASGRNRGQETQYF
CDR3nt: TGTGCCAGCGGTAGGAACAGGGGGCAAGAGACCCAGTACTTC

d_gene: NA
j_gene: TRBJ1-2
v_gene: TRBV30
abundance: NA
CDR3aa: CAWSAGGYGYTF
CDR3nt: TGTGCCTGGAGTGCGGGGGGGTATGGCTACACCTTC

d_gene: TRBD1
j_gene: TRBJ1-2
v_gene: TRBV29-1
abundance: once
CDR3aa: CSAGDSYGYTF
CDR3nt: TGCAGCGCCGGGGACAGCTATGGCTACACCTTC

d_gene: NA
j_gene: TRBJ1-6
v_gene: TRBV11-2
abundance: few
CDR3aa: CASSPGGPSNSPLHF
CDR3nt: TGTGCCAGCAGCCCGGGAGGGCCGAGTAATTCACCCCTCCACTTT

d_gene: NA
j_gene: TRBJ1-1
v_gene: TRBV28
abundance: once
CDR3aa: CASQGNTEAFF
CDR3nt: TGTGCCAGCCAGGGAAACACTGAAGCTTTCTTT

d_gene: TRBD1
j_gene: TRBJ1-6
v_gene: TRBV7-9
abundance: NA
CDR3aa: CASSPETGTGSPLHF
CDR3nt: TGTGCCAGCAGCCCAGAGACAGGGACGGGTTCACCCCTCCACTTT